Presented here are 32 T cell receptor beta chains from one specimen sequenced in a study of cytomegalovirus exposure and HLA in healthy donors. PCR was performed using 60 Vbeta and 13 Jbeta primers. Using immunoSEQ multiplex PCR, the repertoire was profiled, and TCRdb retains in-frame clones only, with some absent. Among about 130,000 clones listed, nearly 85% were seen once. Sequencing was performed on PBMCs. Receptor source: a boy between 5 and 17 years old in good health and CMV-seronegative.

The chain joins TRBV6-5 to TRBJ2-7; TRBD1 matches at 10 bases. This CDR3 is 13 amino acids long. V gave up 8 bases and J gave up 0 bases; unmatched junction bases: 1. Looked up from germline, CDR1 is MNHEY and CDR2 is SVGAGI. The DNA for the CDR3 is TGTGCCAGCCGGGACAGGGGCTCCTACGAGCAGTACTTC. This codes for CASRDRGSYEQYF.

The J gene is TRBJ2-5, the V gene TRBV5-1; TRBD1 matches 7 bases. CDR3 length equals 13 residues. Germline loops: CDR1 SGHRS, CDR2 YFSETQ. J lost 3 bases, V lost 3 bases, and 2 bases had no gene match. CDR3 in DNA: TGCGCCAGCAGCTGGACAGGAGAAGAGACCCAGTACTTC. It specifies CASSWTGEETQYF.

V is TRBV5-6 and J is TRBJ1-1, with 9 bases lining up with TRBD1. CDR3 length: 17 residues. Germline trimming cut 4 bases from V and 0 bases from J; bases unmatched to any gene: 10. Per the germline V gene, CDR1 is SGHDT and CDR2 is YYEEEE. This chain's CDR3 is CASSRLRTGVLNTEAFF. For the CDR3, the DNA is TGTGCCAGCAGCCGCCTTAGGACAGGGGTATTGAACACTGAAGCTTTCTTT.

The V gene is TRBV18, the J gene TRBJ2-7; 7 nucleotides line up with TRBD2. CDR3 length equals 14 residues. V dropped 2 bases and J dropped 2; count of bases not matched to a gene: 3. Germline CDR1 is KGHSH and CDR2 is LQKENI. The DNA of the CDR3 is TGTGCCAGCTCACCATGGGGGGGGACCTACGAGCAGTACTTC. Amino acids: CASSPWGGTYEQYF.

This chain connects TRBV5-1 to TRBJ2-3; 9 bases line up with TRBD2. In germline, CDR1 is SGHRS, CDR2 YFSETQ. The CDR3 consists of 16 residues. The V segment lost 1 base and the J segment 2 bases; nucleotides outside the gene matches: 5. CDR3 sequence (DNA): TGCGCCAGCAGCTTGTCAGGGACTAGCTCCACAGATACGCAGTATTTT. Its protein is CASSLSGTSSTDTQYF.

A single count supports this clone. As DNA, the CDR3 is TGTGCCGGACTGGACAGGGCCTCCTACAATGAGCAGTTCTTC. Protein sequence: CAGLDRASYNEQFF. V gene TRBV30 combines with J gene TRBJ2-1, with 8 bases lining up with TRBD1. The CDR3 contains 14 residues. Germline V lookup: CDR1 GTSNPN, CDR2 SVGIG (reference sequence). V lost 8 bases and J lost 0; bases outside the gene matches: 6.

The J gene is TRBJ2-2, the V gene TRBV6-4, with 8 nucleotides matching TRBD2. Per the germline V gene, CDR1 is MRHNA and CDR2 is SNTAGT. This CDR3 has 15 residues. The V gene end was trimmed by 3 bases and the J gene end by 4 bases; junction bases not matched to a gene: 4. The CDR3 protein is CASSERSGSTGELFF. The CDR3 DNA sequence: TGTGCCAGCAGTGAAAGGAGCGGGAGCACCGGGGAGCTGTTTTTT.

The rearrangement links TRBV7-3 to TRBJ2-3, with 8 bases identical to TRBD1. V gave up 6 bases and J gave up 4 bases; unmatched junction bases: 6. This CDR3 has 14 residues. Germline V gene sequence: CDR1 SGHTA, CDR2 FQGTGA. CDR3 sequence: CASSQGAVSDTQYF. The CDR3 DNA follows: TGTGCCAGCAGTCAGGGGGCGGTATCAGATACGCAGTATTTT.

The chain employs TRBV30 and TRBJ2-7, with 9 bases fitting TRBD1. The CDR3 runs to 12 residues. With 2 bases clipped from V and 6 bases from J, the junction kept 2 bases outside the gene matches. In germline, CDR1 is GTSNPN, CDR2 SVGIG (reference sequence). The CDR3 DNA reads TGTGCCTGGAGTCGACAGGGGGGCGAGCAGTACTTC. It codes for CAWSRQGGEQYF.

This rearrangement joins TRBV11-2 to TRBJ2-1; 14 bases match TRBD2. This CDR3 region has 16 residues. J lost 8 bases, V lost 5 bases, and 8 bases had no gene match. The V gene's germline CDR1 is SGHAT and CDR2 FQNNGV. The CDR3 region has the DNA TGTGCCAGCAGCCAGTCGGGACTAGCGGGAGAGTATGAGCAGTTCTTC. Translated, it gives CASSQSGLAGEYEQFF.

The chain joins TRBV5-1 to TRBJ2-3; 9 bases line up with TRBD2. J was trimmed by 2 bases and V by 4 bases; bases with no gene match: 8. CDR1 is SGHRS, CDR2 YFSETQ, per germline. CDR3 size: 16 residues. CDR3 sequence (DNA): TGCGCCAGCAGCCCCTCCGCTAGCGGGAACACAGATACGCAGTATTTT. It translates to CASSPSASGNTDTQYF.

V usage is TRBV6-1 and J usage is TRBJ2-7, with D perhaps matching TRBD1 (5 bases). Looked up from germline, CDR1 is MNHNS and CDR2 is SASEGT. This CDR3 has 15 residues. V gave up 4 bases and J gave up 1 base, with 14 bases separating them. The DNA for the CDR3 is TGTGCCAGCAGTGTAACGACAGAAACTTCCTACGAGCAGTACTTC. Amino acid sequence: CASSVTTETSYEQYF.

The V and J genes are TRBV5-1 and TRBJ1-1; 8 nucleotides agree with TRBD1. This CDR3 contains 15 residues. Germline V gene data show CDR1 as SGHRS and CDR2 as YFSETQ. V trimming: 4 bases; J trimming: 6 bases; junction bases outside the gene matches: 11. In DNA, the CDR3 is TGCGCCAGCAGCGGGACAGGCGAGGGAAACCCTGAAGCTTTCTTT. Its protein product is CASSGTGEGNPEAFF.

This clone was detected a few times. The chain carries TRBV5-1 and TRBJ1-1, with D perhaps TRBD1 (6 bases). V was trimmed by 2 bases and J by 0 bases, leaving 8 bases between them. CDR1 is SGHRS and CDR2 is YFSETQ in the germline V gene. This CDR3 comprises 14 residues. The chain's CDR3 is CASSFQGMNTEAFF. Here the CDR3 DNA reads TGCGCCAGCAGCTTTCAGGGGATGAACACTGAAGCTTTCTTT. The full variable domain, its missing parts supplied by reference TRBV5-1 and TRBJ1-1, is KAGVTQTPRYLIKTRGQQVTLSCSPISGHRSVSWYQQTPGQGLQFLFEYFSETQRNKGNFPGRFSGRQFSNSRSEMNVSTLELGDSALYLCASSFQGMNTEAFFGQGTRLTVV.

This clone was seen once. The chain carries TRBV4-2 and TRBJ1-1; D may be TRBD1 (5 bases). Trimming shortened V by 0 bases and J by 0 bases, and 8 bases separated the two germline ends. The CDR3 totals 15 residues. Germline loops: CDR1 LGHNA, CDR2 YNFKEQ. CDR3: CASSQERGMNTEAFF. DNA for the CDR3: TGTGCCAGCAGCCAAGAAAGGGGTATGAACACTGAAGCTTTCTTT.

The V gene is TRBV30, the J gene TRBJ2-7; 11 bases fit TRBD1. Germline CDR1 is GTSNPN and CDR2 is SVGIG (reference sequence). Trimming removed 2 bases from V and 3 bases from J; junction bases left unmatched: 6. The CDR3 runs to 15 residues. CDR3 in amino acids: CAWSNKDRGLYEQYF. In DNA, the CDR3 is TGTGCCTGGAGTAATAAGGACAGGGGGCTCTACGAGCAGTACTTC.

The chain links TRBV7-9 to TRBJ1-2, with TRBD1 matching over 7 bases. CDR3 length: 15 amino acids. Looked up from germline, CDR1 is SEHNR and CDR2 is FQNEAQ (reference sequence). The trim removed 3 bases at V and 4 bases at J, leaving 8 bases unmatched. The CDR3 sequence: CASSFGRQGFYGYTF. The DNA for the CDR3 is TGTGCCAGCAGCTTTGGACGACAGGGCTTCTATGGCTACACCTTC.

This chain's CDR3 is CATSRDRRGRDEQFF. DNA of the CDR3: TGTGCCACCAGCAGAGATAGAAGGGGTAGGGATGAGCAGTTCTTC. The chain employs TRBV15 and TRBJ2-1; possibly TRBD1 for D (5 bases). Trimming shortened V by 0 bases and J by 8 bases, and 14 bases separated the two germline ends. The length of the CDR3 is 15 residues. CDR1 is LNHNV and CDR2 is YYDKDF in the germline V gene (reference sequence). Looking up the rest from reference TRBV15 and TRBJ2-1 gives the full variable domain: DAMVIQNPRYQVTQFGKPVTLSCSQTLNHNVMYWYQQKSSQAPKLLFHYYDKDFNNEADTPDNFQSRRPNTSFCFLDIRSPGLGDTAMYLCATSRDRRGRDEQFFGPGTRLTVL.

This chain joins TRBV5-5 and TRBJ2-6, with no clear D. Germline CDR1 and CDR2: SGHKS and YYEKEE (reference sequence). The CDR3 is 15 amino acids. The V end lost 4 bases, the J end lost 0 bases, and 8 bases lay between the germline ends. The CDR3 nucleotides read TGTGCCAGCAGCCTCCCCCTCTCTGGGGCCAACGTCCTGACTTTC. This encodes CASSLPLSGANVLTF.

This clone has just a few counts. V usage is TRBV18 and J usage is TRBJ1-2; 11 bases match TRBD1. CDR1 and CDR2 (germline): KGHSH, LQKENI. The CDR3 has 14 amino acids. With V trimmed by 3 bases and J by 8 bases, 5 bases remained unmatched. The CDR3 loop reads CASSPQGQGVGYTF. CDR3 sequence (DNA): TGTGCCAGCTCACCTCAGGGACAGGGGGTCGGCTACACCTTC.

The V call is TRBV19, the J call TRBJ2-7; no clear D gene. The CDR3 length is 13 residues. Germline assignment: CDR1 LNHDA and CDR2 SQIVND (reference sequence). V shed 1 base and J shed 0 bases, with 4 bases lying between them. The CDR3 is CASSIGPSYEQYF. The CDR3 nucleotides read TGTGCCAGTAGTATAGGGCCCTCCTACGAGCAGTACTTC.

This chain links TRBV4-2 with TRBJ1-1; tentative D call: TRBD1 (5 bases). The CDR3 sequence is 15 residues long. Germline V gene data show CDR1 as LGHNA and CDR2 as YNFKEQ. The V end lost 4 bases, the J end lost 3 bases, and 15 bases lay between the germline ends. CDR3 protein: CASSPRGGVDTEAFF. CDR3 bases: TGTGCCAGCAGCCCTCGGGGAGGGGTGGACACTGAAGCTTTCTTT.

In this sample, this clone turned up a few times. The V call is TRBV7-8, the J call TRBJ2-7; 11 nucleotides agree with TRBD1. V was clipped by 9 bases and J by 5 bases; unmatched bases: 9. Germline CDR1 and CDR2: SGHVS and FQNEAQ. The CDR3 covers 14 residues. The CDR3 loop reads CASSRGGQGDEQYF. CDR3 nucleotide sequence: TGTGCCAGTTCTCGAGGGGGACAGGGGGACGAGCAGTACTTC.

The rearrangement links TRBV11-2 to TRBJ2-3; 11 bases are a match to TRBD2. Germline CDR1 and CDR2: SGHAT and FQNNGV. V trimming: 1 base; J trimming: 1 base; junction bases outside the gene matches: 10. CDR3 size: 19 residues. The CDR3 protein is CASSLGRASGRTGTDTQYF. The CDR3 DNA reads TGTGCCAGCAGCTTAGGGCGGGCTAGCGGGAGGACGGGCACAGATACGCAGTATTTT.

The rearrangement uses TRBV19 and TRBJ2-1; D remains unclear. The germline V gene has CDR1 LNHDA and CDR2 SQIVND (reference sequence). The length of the CDR3 is 13 residues. Trimming pared 8 bases from V and 3 bases from J, leaving 11 bases between. The CDR3: CASLSSLYNEQFF. In DNA, the CDR3 is TGTGCCAGTTTATCCTCCCTCTACAATGAGCAGTTCTTC.

The gene calls are TRBV29-1 and TRBJ2-2; 13 bases agree with TRBD2. CDR3 size: 16 residues. Germline loops: CDR1 SQVTM, CDR2 ANQGSEA. The trim removed 7 bases at V and 4 bases at J, leaving 9 bases unmatched. CDR3 nucleotide sequence: TGCAGCGCCCGGGGGACTAGCGGGATAGCCACCGGGGAGCTGTTTTTT. Amino acid sequence: CSARGTSGIATGELFF.

The chain uses TRBV5-6 and TRBJ1-1, with a weak D call TRBD1 (6 bases). This CDR3 has 14 residues. V lost 0 bases and J 3 bases, leaving 9 bases between the germline ends. Germline assignment: CDR1 SGHDT and CDR2 YYEEEE. The CDR3 reads CASSLGAGDTEAFF. The CDR3 DNA reads TGTGCCAGCAGCTTGGGGGCAGGGGACACTGAAGCTTTCTTT.

This rearrangement joins TRBV30 to TRBJ2-3, with D possibly matching TRBD2 (5 bases). This CDR3 has 15 amino acids. V lost 4 bases to trimming and J lost 0 bases, with 14 bases between them. Per the germline V gene, CDR1 is GTSNPN and CDR2 is SVGIG (reference sequence). The CDR3 coding sequence is TGTGCCTGGACCCCTTGGTCGGGGAGCACAGATACGCAGTATTTT. This codes for CAWTPWSGSTDTQYF.

The chain employs TRBV6-6 and TRBJ1-5; tentatively, D is TRBD1 (6 bases). This CDR3 has 14 residues. Trimming cost V 0 bases and J 5 bases, with 8 bases left between them. Germline V gene data show CDR1 as MNHNY and CDR2 as SVGAGI (reference sequence). The CDR3 loop is CASSYSKGDQPQHF. Written as DNA, the CDR3 is TGTGCCAGCAGTTACTCCAAGGGGGATCAGCCCCAGCATTTT.

This chain joins TRBV4-2 and TRBJ1-3; TRBD1 is a possible D gene (6 bases). Trimming shortened V by 7 bases and J by 6 bases, and 10 bases separated the two germline ends. The V gene's germline CDR1 is LGHNA and CDR2 YNFKEQ. CDR3 length: 12 amino acids. In nucleotides, the CDR3 is TGTGCCAGCACACAGGGATCAAACACCATATATTTT. Its translation is CASTQGSNTIYF.

J is TRBJ1-1 and V is TRBV5-1; 9 bases are shared with TRBD1. This CDR3 region has 18 residues. The J segment lost 0 bases and the V segment lost 0 bases, leaving 9 bases of the junction unmatched. Germline V gene sequence: CDR1 SGHRS, CDR2 YFSETQ. CDR3 in DNA: TGCGCCAGCAGCTTGGAAGGGACAGGGTTCTATGTGAACACTGAAGCTTTCTTT. It specifies CASSLEGTGFYVNTEAFF. The full variable domain, completed using reference TRBV5-1 and TRBJ1-1, is KAGVTQTPRYLIKTRGQQVTLSCSPISGHRSVSWYQQTPGQGLQFLFEYFSETQRNKGNFPGRFSGRQFSNSRSEMNVSTLELGDSALYLCASSLEGTGFYVNTEAFFGQGTRLTVV.

About this clone: One end of the junction does not line up with germline, which may come from a read error. This sequence joins TRBV6-5 and TRBJ2-1; possibly TRBD1 for D (6 bases). CDR3 length: 11 residues. Looked up from germline, CDR1 is MNHEY and CDR2 is SVGAGI. The CDR3 region is CASSQGTEEIF. In DNA, the CDR3 is TGTGCCAGCAGTCAGGGGACCGAGGAAATCTTC.